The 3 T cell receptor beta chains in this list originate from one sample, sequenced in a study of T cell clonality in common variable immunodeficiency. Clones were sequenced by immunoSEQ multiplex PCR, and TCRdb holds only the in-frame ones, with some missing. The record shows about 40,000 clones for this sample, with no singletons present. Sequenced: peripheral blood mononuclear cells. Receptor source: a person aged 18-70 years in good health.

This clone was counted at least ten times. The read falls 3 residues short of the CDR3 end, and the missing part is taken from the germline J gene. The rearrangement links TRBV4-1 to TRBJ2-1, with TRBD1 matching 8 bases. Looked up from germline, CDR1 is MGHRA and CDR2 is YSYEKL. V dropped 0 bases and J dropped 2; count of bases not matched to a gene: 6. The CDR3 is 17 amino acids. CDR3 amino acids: CASSQEQGARPYNEQFF. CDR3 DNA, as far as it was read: TGCGCCAGCAGCCAAGAGCAGGGGGCGCGACCCTACAATGAG.

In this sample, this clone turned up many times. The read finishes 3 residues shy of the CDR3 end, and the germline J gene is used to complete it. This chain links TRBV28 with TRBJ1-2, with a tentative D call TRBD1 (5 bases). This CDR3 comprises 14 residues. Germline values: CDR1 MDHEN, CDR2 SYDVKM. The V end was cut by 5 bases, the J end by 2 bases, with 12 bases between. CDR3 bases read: TGTGCCAGCAGTATAGGAGGGGTGAACTATGGC. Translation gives CASSIGGVNYG. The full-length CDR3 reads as CASSIGGVNYGYTF.

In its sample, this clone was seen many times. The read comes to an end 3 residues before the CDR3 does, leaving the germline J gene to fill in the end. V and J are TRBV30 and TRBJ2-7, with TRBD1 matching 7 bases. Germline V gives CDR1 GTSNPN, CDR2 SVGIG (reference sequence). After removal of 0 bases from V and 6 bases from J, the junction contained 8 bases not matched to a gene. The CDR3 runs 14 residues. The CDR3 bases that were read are TGTGCCTGGAGTGTACTAGACAGGGTTGGCGAG. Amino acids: CAWSVLDRVGE. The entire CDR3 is CAWSVLDRVGEQYF.